One and the same sample provided the 31 T cell receptor beta chains below, sequenced in a study of cytomegalovirus exposure and HLA in healthy donors. Some clones are missing from TCRdb's copy, which holds only in-frame ones; the method was immunoSEQ multiplex PCR. The sample shows around 220,000 clones, 75% to 90% of them seen only once. The source material was PBMCs. The receptors stem from a woman in her twenties or thirties in good health and CMV-seropositive.

In this sample, this clone turned up once. The CDR3, as DNA: TGTGCCAGCAGTCCGCCGGAGGGGGGGTATGGCTACACCTTC. Its protein product is CASSPPEGGYGYTF. V is TRBV5-4 and J is TRBJ1-2, with D maybe TRBD1 (6 bases). V lost 5 bases and J lost 5, with 16 bases in between. Germline loops: CDR1 SGHNT, CDR2 YYREEE (reference sequence). The CDR3 has 14 residues.

As for this clone: At the DNA level, this CDR3 is encoded by other sequences in the same sample as well. This chain joins TRBV20-1 and TRBJ2-5; D is unresolved. This CDR3 spans 11 amino acids. The germline V gene encodes CDR1 DFQATT and CDR2 SNEGSKA (reference sequence). The ends were cut back, 0 bases at V and 5 bases at J, with 4 bases in the middle. Here the CDR3 reads CSARDLETQYF. CDR3 coding DNA: TGCAGTGCTAGAGATTTGGAGACCCAGTACTTC.

The gene calls are TRBV7-8 and TRBJ1-2; 7 bases agree with TRBD1. Trimming took 7 bases from V and 7 from J; bases not matched to a gene: 12. The CDR3 consists of 14 residues. The V gene's germline CDR1 is SGHVS and CDR2 FQNEAQ. CDR3 sequence: CASKPGQIPSGYTF. For the CDR3, the DNA is TGTGCCAGCAAACCGGGACAGATCCCCTCTGGCTACACCTTC.

The rearrangement joins TRBV27 to TRBJ2-7; TRBD2 might be the D (5 bases). This CDR3 contains 14 residues. Germline CDR1 reads MNHEY; CDR2 reads SMNVEV (reference sequence). The germline V and J ends were trimmed by 2 bases and 3 bases, with 11 bases remaining between them. As DNA, the CDR3 is TGTGCCAGCAGTTTAACCGGGAACGGCTACGAGCAGTACTTC. It specifies CASSLTGNGYEQYF.

The chain joins TRBV15 to TRBJ1-1; D call uncertain. CDR3 length: 15 amino acids. Trimming stripped 1 base from V and 0 bases from J, with 9 bases between. Germline V gene sequence: CDR1 LNHNV, CDR2 YYDKDF (reference sequence). The CDR3 here is CATSRGGLMNTEAFF. CDR3 in DNA: TGTGCCACCAGCAGAGGGGGTTTAATGAACACTGAAGCTTTCTTT.

The chain recombines TRBV29-1 with TRBJ1-1; D ambiguous. Trimming took 1 base from V and 1 from J, leaving 16 bases between them. CDR1 and CDR2 from the germline V gene are SQVTM and ANQGSEA. CDR3 length: 16 amino acids. CDR3 nucleotides: TGCAGCGTTGAAGTGGGCAATTGGCGGGGGAACACTGAAGCTTTCTTT. Translating gives CSVEVGNWRGNTEAFF. The full variable domain, in which reference TRBV29-1 and TRBJ1-1 provide the parts outside the CDR3, is SAVISQKPSRDICQRGTSLTIQCQVDSQVTMMFWYRQQPGQSLTLIATANQGSEATYESGFVIDKFPISRPNLTFSTLTVSNMSPEDSSIYLCSVEVGNWRGNTEAFFGQGTRLTVV.

The chain employs TRBV30 and TRBJ1-1; D is undetermined. V was cut by 3 bases and J by 5 bases, with 13 bases left in between. The CDR3 covers 13 residues. Germline CDR1 and CDR2: GTSNPN and SVGIG (reference sequence). The CDR3 sequence: CAWRGALRTEAFF. CDR3 DNA: TGTGCCTGGAGGGGTGCTCTGCGGACTGAAGCTTTCTTT.

V is TRBV4-1 and J is TRBJ1-2; a weak D match, TRBD1 (5 bases). Germline V gives CDR1 MGHRA, CDR2 YSYEKL. The CDR3 spans 15 residues. The V end was cut by 1 base, the J end by 2 bases, with 11 bases between. CDR3 DNA sequence: TGCGCCAGCAGCCAAGGACAGATAGAAAACTATGGCTACACCTTC. Encoded protein: CASSQGQIENYGYTF.

The V gene is TRBV9, the J gene TRBJ1-2; TRBD1 is a possible D gene (5 bases). The CDR3 sequence is 15 residues long. Germline values: CDR1 SGDLS, CDR2 YYNGEE. V was cut by 7 bases and J by 5 bases, with 21 bases left in between. The CDR3 coding sequence is TGTGCCAGCGCAGCAAGCCCGGGACTGGGTTATGGCTACACCTTC. Translation: CASAASPGLGYGYTF.

The rearrangement joins TRBV28 to TRBJ1-4, with no clear D. The CDR3 runs to 14 residues. Germline CDR1 reads MDHEN; CDR2 reads SYDVKM. V lost 7 bases and J lost 5, with 14 bases in between. In nucleotides, the CDR3 is TGTGCCAGCAAAGCCGCGACGGTAAATGAAAAACTGTTTTTT. Protein: CASKAATVNEKLFF. The complete variable domain, with remaining parts taken from reference TRBV28 and TRBJ1-4, reads DVKVTQSSRYLVKRTGEKVFLECVQDMDHENMFWYRQDPGLGLRLIYFSYDVKMKEKGDIPEGYSVSREKKERFSLILESASTNQTSMYLCASKAATVNEKLFFGSGTQLSVL.

The V gene is TRBV6-5, the J gene TRBJ2-2, with D possibly being TRBD1 or TRBD2 (5 bases each). Germline loops: CDR1 MNHEY, CDR2 SVGAGI. Trimming pared 2 bases from V and 7 bases from J, leaving 5 bases between. The CDR3 length is 12 residues. The CDR3 DNA reads as TGTGCCAGCAGTTACGGGGGCGGGGAGCTGTTTTTT. As protein: CASSYGGGELFF.

The rearrangement links TRBV5-4 to TRBJ2-1; possibly TRBD2 for D (6 bases). Trimming took off 4 bases at V and 2 bases at J, with 13 bases between the two ends. This CDR3 is 15 amino acids long. In germline, CDR1 is SGHNT, CDR2 YYREEE (reference sequence). CDR3 in amino acids: CASSVGTGAYNEQFF. The DNA for the CDR3 is TGTGCCAGCAGCGTCGGGACTGGGGCCTACAATGAGCAGTTCTTC. The whole variable domain, remainder taken from reference TRBV5-4 and TRBJ2-1, is ETGVTQSPTHLIKTRGQQVTLRCSSQSGHNTVSWYQQALGQGPQFIFQYYREEENGRGNFPPRFSGLQFPNYSSELNVNALELDDSALYLCASSVGTGAYNEQFFGPGTRLTVL.

For the CDR3, the DNA is TGTGCCAGCACCCACAGGGGGCAGATCCAGCCCCAGCATTTT. This encodes CASTHRGQIQPQHF. The chain couples TRBV28 to TRBJ1-5; 9 nucleotides line up with TRBD1. V shed 7 bases and J 7 bases; nucleotides not matched to a gene: 8. The germline V gene encodes CDR1 MDHEN and CDR2 SYDVKM. The CDR3 loop spans 14 amino acids.

The chain has TRBV29-1 and TRBJ2-1; D is unresolved. Per the germline V gene, CDR1 is SQVTM and CDR2 is ANQGSEA. The V end lost 6 bases, the J end lost 0 bases, and 12 bases lay between the germline ends. The length of the CDR3 is 14 residues. In DNA, the CDR3 is TGCAGCGTCGATAGGGCGGACTCCTACAATGAGCAGTTCTTC. As protein: CSVDRADSYNEQFF.

V usage is TRBV6-4 and J usage is TRBJ1-5; unclear D gene. CDR1 is MRHNA and CDR2 is SNTAGT in the germline V gene. V lost 2 bases and J lost 4, with 6 bases in between. The CDR3 has 13 amino acids. CDR3 bases: TGTGCCAGCAGTGACGGGAAAAATCAGCCCCAGCATTTT. Protein: CASSDGKNQPQHF.

The CDR3 reads CASSQSGTVSYEQYF. In DNA form, the CDR3 reads TGTGCCAGCAGTCAATCCGGGACGGTATCCTACGAGCAGTACTTC. This sequence joins TRBV6-5 and TRBJ2-7, with D perhaps assigned TRBD1 or TRBD2 (5 bases each). From germline, CDR1 is MNHEY and CDR2 SVGAGI. CDR3 length: 15 amino acids. V was trimmed by 5 bases and J by 1 base, leaving 15 bases between them.

V usage is TRBV9 and J usage is TRBJ2-3; TRBD2 aligns across 8 bases. The CDR3 is made up of 15 amino acids. Germline CDR1 and CDR2: SGDLS and YYNGEE. The trim removed 4 bases at V and 3 bases at J, leaving 7 bases unmatched. The CDR3: CASSSRGGGTDTQYF. CDR3 nucleotides: TGTGCCAGCAGCTCCCGGGGGGGTGGGACAGATACGCAGTATTTT.

The J gene is TRBJ1-2, the V gene TRBV12-5; tentative D call: TRBD1 (5 bases). The CDR3 loop spans 15 amino acids. V was pared by 3 bases and J by 4 bases, with 15 bases between. Germline lookup yields CDR1 LGHNT and CDR2 FRNRAP. CDR3 region: CASGFRDDRPYGYTF. The CDR3 DNA follows: TGTGCTAGTGGTTTCAGGGACGATAGACCCTATGGCTACACCTTC.

The chain couples TRBV6-1 to TRBJ1-2; D gene ambiguous. The CDR3 runs 12 residues. The V end was cut by 4 bases, the J end by 4 bases, with 7 bases between. The germline V gene has CDR1 MNHNS and CDR2 SASEGT. The CDR3 sequence is CASSATSYGYTF. The DNA of the CDR3 is TGTGCCAGCAGTGCCACCAGCTATGGCTACACCTTC.

This clone occurred a few times. The same CDR3 is also encoded by other DNA sequences in this sample. The chain couples TRBV9 to TRBJ1-2; the D gene is possibly TRBD1 (5 bases). The CDR3 totals 14 residues. The ends were cut back, 0 bases at V and 3 bases at J, with 9 bases in the middle. Germline CDR1 reads SGDLS; CDR2 reads YYNGEE. The CDR3 coding sequence is TGTGCCAGCAGCGTAGTGGAAGGGGACTATGGCTACACCTTC. Its translation: CASSVVEGDYGYTF.

The gene calls are TRBV5-6 and TRBJ1-2, with TRBD1 as a possible D gene (6 bases). V gave up 4 bases and J gave up 8 bases, with 27 bases separating them. This CDR3 spans 17 amino acids. The germline CDR1 and CDR2 sequences are SGHDT and YYEEEE. In nucleotides, the CDR3 is TGTGCCAGCAGCACATATGGCCCACAGGGCGGCCGGGGCGGCTACACCTTC. This gives the protein CASSTYGPQGGRGGYTF.

The CDR3 DNA reads TGCGCCAGCAGCTTGGCGCCGATTACTGGGGGCTACACCTTC. Residues: CASSLAPITGGYTF. The rearrangement links TRBV5-1 to TRBJ1-2; D gene unclear. The CDR3 is 14 amino acids. V was shortened by 0 bases and J by 8 bases, with 14 bases between the two germline ends. Germline V CDR1 and CDR2: SGHRS, YFSETQ.

The rearrangement links TRBV5-5 to TRBJ2-7; a possible D gene is TRBD2 (5 bases). The V end was cut by 0 bases, the J end by 2 bases, with 9 bases between. The CDR3 sequence is 14 residues long. CDR1 is SGHKS, CDR2 YYEKEE, per germline (reference sequence). This chain's CDR3 is CASSLEAGTYEQYF. As DNA, the CDR3 is TGTGCCAGCAGCTTGGAGGCCGGGACCTACGAGCAGTACTTC.

The chain combines TRBV29-1 with TRBJ2-3; TRBD2 matches at 8 bases. The CDR3 totals 15 residues. V trimming: 3 bases; J trimming: 2 bases; junction bases outside the gene matches: 7. Germline V lookup: CDR1 SQVTM, CDR2 ANQGSEA. CDR3 in amino acids: CSVELVAGLTDTQYF. The CDR3 DNA follows: TGCAGCGTTGAGTTGGTAGCGGGACTCACAGATACGCAGTATTTT.

This chain connects TRBV6-6 to TRBJ2-7; TRBD1 aligns across 7 bases. The CDR3 is 15 residues long. Germline V CDR1 and CDR2: MNHNY, SVGAGI (reference sequence). The V and J ends lost 5 bases and 4 bases, in that order; junction bases with no gene match: 11. In DNA, the CDR3 is TGTGCCAGCAGTCGCACAGGGGCCCCCACTTACGAGCAGTACTTC. Protein sequence: CASSRTGAPTYEQYF.

The rearrangement joins TRBV6-5 to TRBJ2-1; TRBD2 matches at 8 bases. V gave up 5 bases and J gave up 6 bases; unmatched junction bases: 6. The CDR3 sequence is 14 residues long. Germline V lookup: CDR1 MNHEY, CDR2 SVGAGI. In DNA form, the CDR3 reads TGTGCCAGCAGTACTAGCGGAGGCTCCAATGAGCAGTTCTTC. It specifies CASSTSGGSNEQFF.

CDR3 sequence: CASSLRGINGYTF. CDR3 DNA: TGTGCCAGCAGTTTACGGGGTATCAATGGCTACACCTTC. The V gene is TRBV28, the J gene TRBJ1-2; D not certain. The CDR3 runs 13 residues. V gave up 2 bases and J gave up 6 bases, with 10 bases separating them. Germline-derived CDR1 and CDR2 are MDHEN and SYDVKM.

This sequence joins TRBV6-6 and TRBJ2-7; 7 nucleotides agree with TRBD2. The length of the CDR3 is 14 residues. The J segment lost 3 bases and the V segment lost 0 bases, leaving 2 bases of the junction unmatched. Per germline, CDR1 MNHNY and CDR2 SVGAGI (reference sequence). CDR3 DNA: TGTGCCAGCAGTTACTCGCCTAGCGGCTACGAGCAGTACTTC. This sequence encodes CASSYSPSGYEQYF.

The chain combines TRBV29-1 with TRBJ2-1; D is undetermined. The CDR3 totals 15 residues. Looked up from germline, CDR1 is SQVTM and CDR2 is ANQGSEA. Trimming removed 0 bases at V and 5 bases at J, with 14 bases between. CDR3 coding DNA: TGCAGCGTTGAAGACCACCAAAGCCGCGACAATGAGCAGTTCTTC. Translated, it gives CSVEDHQSRDNEQFF.

CDR3 loop: CATSRVRRLAGETQYF. The CDR3 nucleotides are TGTGCCACCAGCAGAGTAAGAAGACTAGCGGGAGAGACCCAGTACTTC. This chain joins TRBV15 and TRBJ2-5; 10 positions match TRBD2. The CDR3 has 16 amino acids. Germline CDR1 and CDR2: LNHNV and YYDKDF (reference sequence). The J segment lost 4 bases and the V segment lost 1 base, leaving 6 bases of the junction unmatched.

This clone was counted only a few times. The chain uses TRBV14 and TRBJ2-7; TRBD1 is a possible D gene (6 bases). V was shortened by 3 bases and J by 4 bases, with 19 bases between the two germline ends. Germline V lookup: CDR1 SGHDN, CDR2 FVKESK. The CDR3 has 16 amino acids. The CDR3 region is CASSHGGRGIKYEQYF. The CDR3 bases are TGTGCCAGCAGCCACGGAGGCAGGGGAATTAAATACGAGCAGTACTTC.